This entry lists 17 T cell receptor beta chains sequenced from one sample in a study of T cell repertoires in cytomegalovirus infection. The antigens for these receptors are not known. TCRdb reanalysed the reads using MiXCR and keeps one entry per CDR3 protein. Of more than 250,000 distinct CDR3 sequences listed, about 25% are singletons. The material sequenced was cultured PBMCs, taken from culture after CMV antigen stimulation. These receptors were collected from a human donor in good health (CMV status not recorded). Some clones in this sample may be carry-over from other donors' samples.

The table lists this clonotype with a few counts. The chain is built from TRBV6-2 or TRBV6-3 and TRBJ2-1; D remains unclear. V was clipped by 0 bases and J by 4 bases, with 4 bases between them. This CDR3 is built from 13 residues. Germline CDR1 MNHEY, CDR2 SVGEGT. CDR3 DNA: TGTGCCAGCAGTTACTCGATTTACAATGAGCAGTTCTTC. This encodes CASSYSIYNEQFF.

This rearrangement joins TRBV6-4 to TRBJ2-3, with 7 bases aligning to TRBD2. This CDR3 has 17 amino acids. J lost 0 bases, V lost 5 bases, and 11 bases had no gene match. The germline V gene has CDR1 MRHNA and CDR2 SNTAGT. CDR3: CASSRSPISGSTDTQYF. Written as DNA, the CDR3 is TGTGCCAGCAGTCGCTCCCCGATTAGCGGGAGCACAGATACGCAGTATTTT.

The genes are TRBV6-1 and TRBJ1-1; no definite D call. V lost 3 bases and J lost 0, with 11 bases in between. The V gene's germline CDR1 is MNHNS and CDR2 SASEGT. The length of the CDR3 is 15 residues. CDR3 sequence reads: CASSEVARVNTEAFF. The DNA for the CDR3 is TGTGCCAGCAGTGAGGTTGCGAGGGTGAACACTGAAGCTTTCTTT.

This clonotype came up a few times. The chain combines TRBV7-2 with TRBJ2-5; perhaps TRBD2 as D (5 bases). V lost 1 base to trimming and J lost 6 bases, with 18 bases between them. Germline V gene data show CDR1 as SGHTA and CDR2 as FQGNSA. The CDR3 extends over 16 amino acids. The CDR3 coding sequence is TGTGCCAGCAGCTTAGGTGACTACCAAATAATACAGACCCAGTACTTC. Translated: CASSLGDYQIIQTQYF.

J is TRBJ2-3 and V is TRBV12-3 or TRBV12-4, with D perhaps matching TRBD2 (6 bases). The CDR3 runs to 16 residues. The V and J ends lost 6 bases and 6 bases respectively, with 22 bases between them. The CDR3 loop is CASSPQLAALGDTQYF. The CDR3 region has the DNA TGTGCCAGCAGCCCCCAACTAGCCGCCCTGGGGGATACGCAGTATTTT.

The table lists this clonotype with a few counts. The chain has TRBV7-2 and TRBJ2-1; D is unclear. Deletions cut 5 bases from V and 2 bases from J, with 10 bases between. Germline V gene sequence: CDR1 SGHTA, CDR2 FQGNSA. This CDR3 comprises 14 residues. The CDR3 region has the DNA TGTGCCAGCAGCCCCCCATTCCCCTACAATGAGCAGTTCTTC. Amino acid sequence: CASSPPFPYNEQFF.

In DNA form, the CDR3 reads TGTGCCAGCAGCGGGACTAGCGGGAGCCGGGTCATGGATACGCAGTATTTT. Protein: CASSGTSGSRVMDTQYF. V is TRBV7-9 and J is TRBJ2-3; 14 positions agree with TRBD2. The CDR3 extends over 17 amino acids. CDR1 is SEHNR, CDR2 FQNEAQ, per germline (reference sequence). The junction had 10 bases not matched to a gene; V was cut back by 5 bases and J by 6 bases.

This clonotype was seen more than once but under ten times. The chain uses TRBV10-3 and TRBJ1-5, with 8 bases fitting TRBD1. CDR1 is ENHRY, CDR2 SYGVKD, per germline. Unmatched junction bases numbered 5, after V lost 0 bases and J lost 1 base. This CDR3 spans 17 amino acids. CDR3 protein: CAISESPGGLSNQPQHF. The CDR3, as DNA: TGTGCCATCAGTGAGTCCCCAGGGGGCCTCAGCAATCAGCCCCAGCATTTT.

The chain is built from TRBV7-9 and TRBJ2-7; tentatively, D is TRBD2 (5 bases). Trimming stripped 6 bases from V and 4 bases from J, with 13 bases between. The CDR3 contains 13 residues. Germline CDR1 and CDR2: SEHNR and FQNEAQ (reference sequence). The DNA of the CDR3 is TGTGCCAGCAGTCCCCCGGGGTTTTACGAGCAGTACGTC. This encodes CASSPPGFYEQYV.

The table lists this clonotype with many counts. The chain employs TRBV27 and TRBJ2-1; D is ambiguous. The CDR3 is 11 residues long. Germline V CDR1 and CDR2: MNHEY, SMNVEV (reference sequence). V shed 7 bases and J shed 12 bases, with 13 bases lying between them. This CDR3 is CASTGLLGQFF. The CDR3, as DNA: TGTGCCAGCACCGGGCTCCTTGGGCAGTTCTTC.

V usage is TRBV5-1 and J usage is TRBJ2-1, with D maybe TRBD1 (6 bases). This CDR3 is 17 amino acids long. The germline V gene encodes CDR1 SGHRS and CDR2 YFSETQ. The V and J ends lost 3 bases and 6 bases respectively, with 22 bases between them. The CDR3 reads CASSWEPGQWNGNEQFF. The CDR3 DNA reads TGCGCCAGCAGCTGGGAACCCGGACAGTGGAATGGCAATGAGCAGTTCTTC.

The V gene is TRBV20-1, the J gene TRBJ2-3, with TRBD2 matching over 12 bases. This CDR3 has 14 residues. V trimming: 6 bases; J trimming: 3 bases; junction bases outside the gene matches: 4. Per the germline V gene, CDR1 is DFQATT and CDR2 is SNEGSKA (reference sequence). CDR3 in amino acids: CSASTSGRTDTQYF. CDR3 nucleotides: TGCAGTGCGTCGACTAGCGGGAGAACAGATACGCAGTATTTT.

The chain joins TRBV4-1 to TRBJ2-1, with 9 bases that match TRBD2. J gave up 7 bases and V 0 bases, and 4 bases lay outside the gene matches. The CDR3 runs to 15 residues. In germline, CDR1 is MGHRA, CDR2 YSYEKL. CDR3 DNA sequence: TGCGCCAGCAGCCAAGAGGATCTAGCGGGGAATGAGCAGTTCTTC. This translates into CASSQEDLAGNEQFF.

This clonotype has a single count. This chain uses TRBV19 with TRBJ1-2; D is unclear. There are 11 residues in the CDR3. V was trimmed by 6 bases and J by 8 bases, leaving 10 bases between them. CDR1 and CDR2 from the germline V gene are LNHDA and SQIVND (reference sequence). This chain's CDR3 is CASRYGRGYTF. In DNA, the CDR3 is TGTGCCAGTAGATATGGCAGAGGCTACACCTTC.

This clonotype was detected only a few times. The rearrangement links TRBV5-5 to TRBJ2-6; 9 bases match TRBD1. V lost 4 bases, J lost 2 bases, and 10 bases stayed unmatched. The length of the CDR3 is 18 residues. Looked up from germline, CDR1 is SGHKS and CDR2 is YYEKEE (reference sequence). The DNA of the CDR3 is TGTGCCAGCAGCCCTCCGGGACAGGGAACTACTGGGGCCAACGTCCTGACTTTC. Translating gives CASSPPGQGTTGANVLTF.

This clonotype was detected a few times. This chain connects TRBV6-1 to TRBJ1-6, with 9 bases aligning to TRBD1. CDR3 length: 14 amino acids. Trimming at V came to 6 bases and at J to 7 bases, leaving 4 bases not matched to a gene. The germline V gene has CDR1 MNHNS and CDR2 SASEGT. The CDR3 is CASRPDRGNSPLHF. The CDR3 DNA reads TGTGCCAGCAGACCCGACAGGGGGAATTCACCCCTCCACTTT.

This clonotype has just a few counts. CDR3 amino acids: CATSRDGGNNEQFF. In nucleotides, the CDR3 is TGTGCCACCAGCAGAGATGGTGGGAACAATGAGCAGTTCTTC. The genes are TRBV15 and TRBJ2-1; D is uncertain. The CDR3 length is 14 residues. With 0 bases removed from V and 5 bases from J, the gap between germline ends came to 8 bases. Per the germline V gene, CDR1 is LNHNV and CDR2 is YYDKDF (reference sequence).